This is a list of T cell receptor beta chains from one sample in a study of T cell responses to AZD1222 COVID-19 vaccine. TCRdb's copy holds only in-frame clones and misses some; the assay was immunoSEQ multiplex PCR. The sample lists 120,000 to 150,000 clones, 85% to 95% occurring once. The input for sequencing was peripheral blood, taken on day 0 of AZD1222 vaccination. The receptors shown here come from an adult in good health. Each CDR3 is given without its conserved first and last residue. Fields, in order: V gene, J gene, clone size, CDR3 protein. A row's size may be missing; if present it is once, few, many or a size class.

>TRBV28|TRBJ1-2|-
ASSLKQPPWSYT
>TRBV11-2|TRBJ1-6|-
ASSLTGRDSPLH
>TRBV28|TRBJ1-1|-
ASSLGRGDTEAF
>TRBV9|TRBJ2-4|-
ASTLYGEPGNIQY
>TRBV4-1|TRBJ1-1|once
ASSLSIGRNTEAF
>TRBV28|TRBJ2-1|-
ASRSAGEGLGQF
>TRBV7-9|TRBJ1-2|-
ASSTEAMGNYGYT
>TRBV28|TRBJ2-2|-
ASRGRWNTGELF
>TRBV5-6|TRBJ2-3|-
ASSSQGASASFTDTQY
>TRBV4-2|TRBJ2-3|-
ASSQRGEGDTQY
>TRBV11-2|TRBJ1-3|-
ASSIRNTIY
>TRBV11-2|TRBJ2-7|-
ASGISHYEQY
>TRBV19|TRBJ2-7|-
ASSTAAGVAGAPTYEQY
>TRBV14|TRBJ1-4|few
ASSQGLGSLGEKLF
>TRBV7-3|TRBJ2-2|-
ASSLGLNTGELF
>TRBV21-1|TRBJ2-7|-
ASRNGDIRREQY
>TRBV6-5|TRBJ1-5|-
ATKQGAGSNQPQH
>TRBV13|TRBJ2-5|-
ASSSTLGQGGETQY
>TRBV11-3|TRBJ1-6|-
ASSPRWPNSPLH
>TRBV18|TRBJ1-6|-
ASSPGGRNSPLH
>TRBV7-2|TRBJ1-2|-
ASKHSLLDYGYT
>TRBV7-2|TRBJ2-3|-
ASKREMADTQY
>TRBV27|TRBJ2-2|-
ASCPTANTGELF
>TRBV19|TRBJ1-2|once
ASRILLTPSNYGYT
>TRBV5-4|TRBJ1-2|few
ASSLGRFYGYT
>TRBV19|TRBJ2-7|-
ASSIPGQVYEQY
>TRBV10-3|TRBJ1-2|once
AIPNSDRSHSYGYT
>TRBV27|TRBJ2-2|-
ASRHGGGNTGELF
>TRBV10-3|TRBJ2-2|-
AISPGHSLTGELF
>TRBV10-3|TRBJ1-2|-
AISEDTDSGGYT
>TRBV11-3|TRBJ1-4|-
ASSPGPFGTATNEKLF
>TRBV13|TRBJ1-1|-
ASSFLLNTEAF
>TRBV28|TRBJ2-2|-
ASSSLQGVYTGELF
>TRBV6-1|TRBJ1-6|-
ASSEGTASYNSPLH
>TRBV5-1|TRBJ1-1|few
ASSLDRGRAF
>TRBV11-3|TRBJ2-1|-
ASSFYTSGGNEQF